The entry that follows covers one T cell receptor (beta chain) sequence. This sample is part of a study of identical twins. Germline V gives CDR1 SGHAT, CDR2 FQNNGV. V dropped 5 bases and J dropped 4; count of bases not matched to a gene: 5. The CDR3 length is 17 residues. TCRdb itself ran the 5' RACE reads through MiXCR, one entry per CDR3 protein. The sample holds approximately 500,000 distinct CDR3 sequences, approximately 24% seen once. The same data also went into a second study, on T cells expressing NK-cell markers.

The chain has TRBV11-2 and TRBJ2-1; TRBD2 agrees at 16 bases. The specimen was CD4+ T cells sorted from blood. The receptor comes from a woman aged 18-29 years in good health. The CDR3, as DNA: TGTGCCAGCAGCGGAGGGACTAGCGGGGGGGGGTACAATGAGCAGTTCTTC. Amino acid sequence: CASSGGTSGGGYNEQFF.